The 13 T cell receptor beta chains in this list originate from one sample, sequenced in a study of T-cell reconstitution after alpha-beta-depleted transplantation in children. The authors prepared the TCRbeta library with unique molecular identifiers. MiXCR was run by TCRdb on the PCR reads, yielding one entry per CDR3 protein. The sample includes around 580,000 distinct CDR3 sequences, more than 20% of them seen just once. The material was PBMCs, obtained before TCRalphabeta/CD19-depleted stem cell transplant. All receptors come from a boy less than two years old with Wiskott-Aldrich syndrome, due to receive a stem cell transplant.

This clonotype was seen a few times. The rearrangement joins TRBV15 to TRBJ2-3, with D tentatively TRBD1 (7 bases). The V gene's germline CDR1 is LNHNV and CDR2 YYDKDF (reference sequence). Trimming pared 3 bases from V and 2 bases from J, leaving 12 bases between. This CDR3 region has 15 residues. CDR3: CATSSGGTATDTQYF. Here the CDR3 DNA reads TGTGCCACCAGCAGTGGGGGGACAGCCACAGATACGCAGTATTTT.

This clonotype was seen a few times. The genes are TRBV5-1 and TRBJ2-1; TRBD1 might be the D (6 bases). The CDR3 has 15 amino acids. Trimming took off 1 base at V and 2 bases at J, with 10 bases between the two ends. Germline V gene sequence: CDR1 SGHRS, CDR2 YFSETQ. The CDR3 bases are TGCGCCAGCAGCTTGAGAGGACAGCCCTACAATGAGCAGTTCTTC. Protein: CASSLRGQPYNEQFF.

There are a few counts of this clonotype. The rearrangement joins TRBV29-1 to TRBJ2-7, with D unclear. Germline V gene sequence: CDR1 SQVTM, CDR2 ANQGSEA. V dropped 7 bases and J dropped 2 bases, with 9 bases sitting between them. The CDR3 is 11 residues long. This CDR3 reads CSGVWAYEQYF. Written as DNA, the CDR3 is TGCAGCGGAGTCTGGGCCTACGAGCAGTACTTC.

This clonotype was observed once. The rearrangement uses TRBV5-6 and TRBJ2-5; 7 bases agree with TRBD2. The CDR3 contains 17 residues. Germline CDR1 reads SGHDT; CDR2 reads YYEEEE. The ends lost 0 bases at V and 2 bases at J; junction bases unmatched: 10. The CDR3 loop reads CASSLAPGPSGQETQYF. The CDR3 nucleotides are TGTGCCAGCAGCTTGGCACCGGGTCCTAGCGGACAAGAGACCCAGTACTTC.

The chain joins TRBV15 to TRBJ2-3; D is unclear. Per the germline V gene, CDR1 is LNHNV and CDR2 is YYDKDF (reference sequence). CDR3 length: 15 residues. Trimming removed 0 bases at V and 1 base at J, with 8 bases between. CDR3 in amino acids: CATSRDVTRTDTQYF. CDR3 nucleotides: TGTGCCACCAGCAGAGATGTCACTCGCACAGATACGCAGTATTTT. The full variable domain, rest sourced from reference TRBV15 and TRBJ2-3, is DAMVIQNPRYQVTQFGKPVTLSCSQTLNHNVMYWYQQKSSQAPKLLFHYYDKDFNNEADTPDNFQSRRPNTSFCFLDIRSPGLGDTAMYLCATSRDVTRTDTQYFGPGTRLTVL.

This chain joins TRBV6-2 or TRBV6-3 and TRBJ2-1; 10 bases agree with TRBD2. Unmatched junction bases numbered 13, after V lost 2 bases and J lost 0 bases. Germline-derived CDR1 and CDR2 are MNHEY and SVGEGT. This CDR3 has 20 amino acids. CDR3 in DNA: TGTGCCAGCAGTTACCCGAGGACTAGCGGCCCACCTTCCTCCTACAATGAGCAGTTCTTC. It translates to CASSYPRTSGPPSSYNEQFF.

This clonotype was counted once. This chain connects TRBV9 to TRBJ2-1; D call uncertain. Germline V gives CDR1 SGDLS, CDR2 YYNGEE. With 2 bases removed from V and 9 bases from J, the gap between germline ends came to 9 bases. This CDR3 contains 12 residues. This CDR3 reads CASSVSVSEQFF. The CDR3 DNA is TGTGCCAGCAGCGTCTCTGTTAGTGAGCAGTTCTTC.

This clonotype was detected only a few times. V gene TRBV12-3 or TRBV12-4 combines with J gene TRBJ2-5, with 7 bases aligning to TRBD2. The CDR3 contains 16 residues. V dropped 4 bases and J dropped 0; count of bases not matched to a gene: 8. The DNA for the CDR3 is TGTGCCAGCAGTTGGGCCCCAGCGGGATACCAAGAGACCCAGTACTTC. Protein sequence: CASSWAPAGYQETQYF.

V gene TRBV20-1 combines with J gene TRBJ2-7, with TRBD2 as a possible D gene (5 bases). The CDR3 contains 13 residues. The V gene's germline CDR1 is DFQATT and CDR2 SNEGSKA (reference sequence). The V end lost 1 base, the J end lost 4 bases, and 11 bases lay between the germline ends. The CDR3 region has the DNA TGCAGTGCTAGAGGAGGGAGTGGTTACGAGCAGTACTTC. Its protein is CSARGGSGYEQYF.

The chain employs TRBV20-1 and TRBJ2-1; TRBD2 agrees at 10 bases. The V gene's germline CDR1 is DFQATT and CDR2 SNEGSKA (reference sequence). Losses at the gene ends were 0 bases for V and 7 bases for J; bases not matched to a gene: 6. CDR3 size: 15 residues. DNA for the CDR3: TGCAGTGCTAGAGATAGGATTAGCGGGAGGAATGAGCAGTTCTTC. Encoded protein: CSARDRISGRNEQFF.

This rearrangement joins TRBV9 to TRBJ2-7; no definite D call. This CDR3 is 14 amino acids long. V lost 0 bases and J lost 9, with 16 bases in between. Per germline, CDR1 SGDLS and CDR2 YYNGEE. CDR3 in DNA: TGTGCCAGCAGCGTAGACGATTTGGGAAATGGGCAGTACTTC. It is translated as CASSVDDLGNGQYF.

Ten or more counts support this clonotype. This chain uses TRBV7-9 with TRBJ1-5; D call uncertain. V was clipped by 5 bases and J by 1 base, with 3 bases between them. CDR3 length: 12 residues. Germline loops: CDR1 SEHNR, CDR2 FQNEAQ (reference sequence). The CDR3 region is CASSQSNQPQHF. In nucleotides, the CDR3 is TGTGCCAGCAGCCAAAGCAATCAGCCCCAGCATTTT.

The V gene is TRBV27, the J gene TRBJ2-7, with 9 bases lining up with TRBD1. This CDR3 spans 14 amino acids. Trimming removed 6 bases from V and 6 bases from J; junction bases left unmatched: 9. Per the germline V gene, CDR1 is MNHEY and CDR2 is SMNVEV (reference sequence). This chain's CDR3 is CASSFGDRVSEQYF. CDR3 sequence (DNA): TGTGCCAGCAGCTTTGGGGACAGGGTTAGCGAGCAGTACTTC.